Below, 18 T cell receptor beta chains from the same sample are listed, as sequenced in a study of T cells in localized non-small cell lung cancer. Repertoires were generated with immunoSEQ multiplex PCR, while TCRdb's copy carries only in-frame clones and drops some. This table has about 3,000 clones, 25% to 30% appearing once. Sequences were derived from lung tumor tissue, sampled before any cancer treatment. These receptors came from a female donor over 55 with stage I lung adenocarcinoma.

The CDR3 is CASSQDSNSGNTIYF. In DNA form, the CDR3 reads TGCGCCAGCAGCCAAGACAGCAACTCTGGAAACACCATATATTTT. This sequence joins TRBV5-1 and TRBJ1-3; D is possibly TRBD1 (5 bases). This CDR3 has 15 amino acids. Germline V gene lookup returns CDR1 SGHRS and CDR2 YFSETQ. V lost 4 bases and J lost 0, with 11 bases in between.

CDR3 sequence: CASSFPSDSGANVLTF. The CDR3 bases are TGCGCCAGCAGTTTTCCCTCAGACTCTGGGGCCAACGTCCTGACTTTC. V gene TRBV4-1 combines with J gene TRBJ2-6; no firm D call. This CDR3 contains 16 residues. Trimming took 6 bases from V and 0 from J, leaving 12 bases between them. The germline CDR1 and CDR2 sequences are MGHRA and YSYEKL.

This clone has a handful of counts. This chain connects TRBV1 to TRBJ1-2; the DNA was not used to check the table's D call, TRBD1. TRBV1 is flagged as a pseudogene. CDR3 length: 15 amino acids. The CDR3 nucleotides are TGCGCCAGCAGCCAAGCCACAGGGGTCTTCTATGGCTACACCTTC. Amino acids: CASSQATGVFYGYTF.

A few counts support this clone. The V gene is TRBV7-5, the J gene TRBJ1-6; the DNA was not used to check the table's D call, TRBD1. TRBV7-5 is recorded as a pseudogene. CDR3 length: 14 amino acids. CDR3 bases: TGTGCCAGCACCGGGACAGGGGGTAATTCACCCCTCCACTTT. Translation gives CASTGTGGNSPLHF.

The sample holds a few counts of this clone. J is TRBJ2-7 and V is TRBV6-8, with 10 positions matching TRBD2. CDR3 length equals 14 residues. CDR1 is MNHGY, CDR2 SAAAGT, per germline. J was trimmed by 3 bases and V by 6 bases; bases with no gene match: 5. Written as DNA, the CDR3 is TGTGCCAGCAGAGCTAGCGGGGGCGGCTACGAGCAGTACTTC. Protein product: CASRASGGGYEQYF.

The chain uses TRBV19 and TRBJ1-2, with 7 bases identical to TRBD1. Germline V gene data show CDR1 as LNHDA and CDR2 as SQIVND (reference sequence). The V segment lost 4 bases and the J segment 6 bases; nucleotides outside the gene matches: 8. CDR3 length equals 14 residues. CDR3 sequence reads: CASSKAGGTDGYTF. As DNA, the CDR3 is TGTGCCAGTAGTAAGGCAGGGGGGACGGATGGCTACACCTTC.

In this sample, this clone is large. This chain links TRBV19 with TRBJ1-4, with D tentatively TRBD1 (5 bases). The CDR3 covers 16 residues. Per the germline V gene, CDR1 is LNHDA and CDR2 is SQIVND (reference sequence). The V gene lost 1 base and the J gene lost 2 bases, with 11 bases spanning the gap. In nucleotides, the CDR3 is TGTGCCAGTAGTATAGCCCGACAGAGGACTAATGAAAAACTGTTTTTT. This translates into CASSIARQRTNEKLFF.

This clone came up a few times. The gene calls are TRBV6-8 and TRBJ2-2, with 9 bases aligning to TRBD2. In germline, CDR1 is MNHGY, CDR2 SAAAGT. After removal of 7 bases from V and 6 bases from J, the junction contained 9 bases not matched to a gene. The CDR3 covers 15 residues. The CDR3 sequence: CASKEVASGAGELFF. DNA of the CDR3: TGTGCCAGCAAGGAGGTTGCTAGCGGGGCCGGGGAGCTGTTTTTT.

Only a few counts were recorded for this clone. The DNA is left out, because the CDR3 cannot be placed on it with certainty; the CDR3 is given as TCRdb lists it. V and J are TRBV2 and TRBJ2-3; the table's D gene call, TRBD1, was not cross checked with the DNA. Looked up from germline, CDR1 is SNHLY and CDR2 is FYNNEI. The CDR3 numbers 17 amino acids, ends counted. The CDR3 protein is CASSALDVGQGAGTEYF.

Only a few counts were recorded for this clone. The rearrangement uses TRBV18 and TRBJ1-1, with D hard to call. From germline, CDR1 is KGHSH and CDR2 LQKENI. The CDR3 sequence is 16 residues long. Trimming took off 3 bases at V and 3 bases at J, with 17 bases between the two ends. CDR3 in amino acids: CASSPYDRSGDTEAFF. The CDR3 DNA is TGTGCCAGCTCACCCTACGATCGTTCCGGGGACACTGAAGCTTTCTTT.

The chain recombines TRBV9 with TRBJ2-5; D is unresolved. Per germline, CDR1 SGDLS and CDR2 YYNGEE. The CDR3 totals 14 residues. V was pared by 0 bases and J by 4 bases, with 10 bases between. As DNA, the CDR3 is TGTGCCAGCAGCGTAGCCGGATCGACAGAGACCCAGTACTTC. It encodes CASSVAGSTETQYF. The full variable domain, its missing parts supplied by reference TRBV9 and TRBJ2-5, is DSGVTQTPKHLITATGQRVTLRCSPRSGDLSVYWYQQSLDQGLQFLIQYYNGEERAKGNILERFSAQQFPDLHSELNLSSLELGDSALYFCASSVAGSTETQYFGPGTRLLVL.

The chain employs TRBV11-3 and TRBJ2-7; TRBD1 is a possible D gene (6 bases). In germline, CDR1 is SGHNT, CDR2 YENEEA. Deletions cut 5 bases from V and 6 bases from J, with 17 bases between. The CDR3 loop spans 14 amino acids. CDR3: CASSQGGFGREQYF. The CDR3 DNA follows: TGTGCCAGCAGCCAAGGGGGATTCGGACGCGAGCAGTACTTC. Full variable domain (remainder filled in from reference TRBV11-3 and TRBJ2-7): EAGVVQSPRYKIIEKKQPVAFWCNPISGHNTLYWYLQNLGQGPELLIRYENEEAVDDSQLPKDRFSAERLKGVDSTLKIQPAELGDSAVYLCASSQGGFGREQYFGPGTRLTVT.

J is TRBJ2-7 and V is TRBV18, with D uncertain. V lost 6 bases, J lost 0 bases, and 9 bases lay in between. Germline V gene sequence: CDR1 KGHSH, CDR2 LQKENI. This CDR3 contains 13 residues. In DNA, the CDR3 is TGTGCCAGCTCCTCAACCAGCTCCTACGAGCAGTACTTC. Amino acids: CASSSTSSYEQYF. The variable domain in full, completed from reference TRBV18 and TRBJ2-7, reads NAGVMQNPRHLVRRRGQEARLRCSPMKGHSHVYWYRQLPEEGLKFMVYLQKENIIDESGMPKERFSAEFPKEGPSILRIQQVVRGDSAAYFCASSSTSSYEQYFGPGTRLTVT.

This clone was recorded a few times. The V and J genes are TRBV6-8 and TRBJ2-7; TRBD1 matches 11 bases. Per germline, CDR1 MNHGY and CDR2 SAAAGT. The length of the CDR3 is 17 residues. The trim removed 9 bases at V and 9 bases at J, leaving 22 bases unmatched. Here the CDR3 DNA reads TGTGCCAGTCCCGGGACAGGGGGGGGAGATTTACGTCTAGGGCAGTACTTC. It encodes CASPGTGGGDLRLGQYF.

This clone was seen a handful of times. The V and J genes are TRBV6-8 and TRBJ2-3, with 12 bases matching TRBD2. Germline CDR1 is MNHGY and CDR2 is SAAAGT. V dropped 5 bases and J dropped 10; count of bases not matched to a gene: 10. The CDR3 totals 15 residues. As DNA, the CDR3 is TGTGCCAGCAGTCACGGGCTAGCGGGGGGGTTAGCGCAGTATTTT. Its protein is CASSHGLAGGLAQYF.

This clone has only a few counts. The genes are TRBV2 and TRBJ2-1; a weak D match, TRBD2 (7 bases). V was pared by 3 bases and J by 3 bases, with 15 bases between. In germline, CDR1 is SNHLY, CDR2 FYNNEI. The CDR3 sequence is 16 residues long. The CDR3 nucleotides read TGTGCCAGCAGTGAGTTGGCGGGGGCCCTCTACAATGAGCAGTTCTTC. This codes for CASSELAGALYNEQFF.

By share of the sample, this clone is medium-sized (0.01 to 0.1%). V gene TRBV11-3 combines with J gene TRBJ2-3, with 8 bases identical to TRBD1. The CDR3 length is 16 residues. J lost 2 bases, V lost 1 base, and 5 bases had no gene match. Germline V gene sequence: CDR1 SGHNT, CDR2 YENEEA. CDR3 in amino acids: CASSLVGQGYTDTQYF. In DNA form, the CDR3 reads TGTGCCAGCAGCTTAGTAGGACAGGGATACACAGATACGCAGTATTTT.

This chain links TRBV4-1 with TRBJ2-3, with 11 bases matching TRBD2. Germline V lookup: CDR1 MGHRA, CDR2 YSYEKL. The CDR3 length is 19 residues. The V gene end was trimmed by 4 bases and the J gene end by 1 base; junction bases not matched to a gene: 13. CDR3 sequence reads: CASSPSPASGGTRTDTQYF. In nucleotides, the CDR3 is TGCGCCAGCAGCCCCTCCCCGGCTAGCGGGGGGACTCGCACAGATACGCAGTATTTT.